Included here is one T cell receptor beta chain sequence, with context. The antigen is unknown. The CDR3 consists of 14 residues. Trimming removed 3 bases from V and 2 bases from J, with 11 bases in between. Germline values: CDR1 KGHSH, CDR2 LQKENI. The data were obtained in a study of cytomegalovirus exposure and HLA in healthy donors. Broader study findings: Among donors in an Asian-associated ancestry cluster, a later analysis reportedly found fewer N-insertions than the roughly 650-donor mean. Later analysis showed TCR association rates varying by HLA locus, highest for DRB1 and lowest for HLA-C.

With 60 Vbeta and 13 Jbeta primers, the PCR was carried out. Here immunoSEQ multiplex PCR was the method, and the copy in TCRdb shows in-frame clones only, minus some. This sample's clone table lists over 200,000 clones. The chain recombines TRBV18 with TRBJ2-7; tentatively, D is TRBD2 (5 bases). The receptor was derived from a woman in her twenties or thirties in good health and CMV-seropositive. The material sequenced was PBMCs. This chain's CDR3 is CASSPPGDAYEQYF. The DNA of the CDR3 is TGTGCCAGCTCACCCCCCGGGGATGCCTACGAGCAGTACTTC.